Reported below is one T cell receptor (beta chain). Its cognate antigen is unknown. The data belong to a study of cytomegalovirus exposure and HLA in healthy donors. Whole-study findings and limits: Later work associated 16,951 TCR beta sequences with HLA alleles at 0.05 false discovery rate.

The PCR made use of 60 Vbeta and 13 Jbeta primers. The protocol was immunoSEQ multiplex PCR, while the TCRdb copy is restricted to in-frame clones and leaves out a portion. The table gives 45,000 to 60,000 clones; the top ten clones make up roughly 4% of it. This CDR3 comprises 14 residues. The germline V gene has CDR1 LNHNV and CDR2 YYDKDF (reference sequence). V shed 0 bases and J shed 4 bases, with 9 bases lying between them. The sequencing input was PBMCs. The chain combines TRBV15 with TRBJ2-5, with D maybe TRBD1 (5 bases). The receptor comes from a male donor in good health and CMV-seronegative. This CDR3 is CATSRESGIETQYF. CDR3 DNA: TGTGCCACCAGCAGAGAATCAGGGATAGAGACCCAGTACTTC.